What follows describes a single T cell receptor beta chain. These data come from a study of blood T cell repertoires in COVID-19. Study overall: Collection of acute and convalescent COVID-19 samples took place in the United States, Italy and Spain.

The assay was immunoSEQ multiplex PCR, and TCRdb's table has in-frame clones only and misses some. The profile shows hundreds of thousands of clones, 80% to 90% of them singletons. Trimming removed 3 bases from V and 3 bases from J; junction bases left unmatched: 6. CDR1 is SGHRS, CDR2 YFSETQ, per germline. The CDR3 sequence is 16 residues long. Recruited during active infection, patients (from Seattle) were subsequently followed longitudinally. The sample was peripheral blood. The origin of this receptor is a woman in her 70s with COVID-19, enrolled during active disease. The gene calls are TRBV5-1 and TRBJ1-3; 10 nucleotides line up with TRBD1. The CDR3 reads CASSWTGGLYGNTIYF. The CDR3 bases are TGCGCCAGCAGCTGGACAGGGGGACTTTATGGAAACACCATATATTTT.